This T cell receptor beta chain was recorded in a study of technical replicates of blood from a few donors (dated by TCRdb to the late 2010s). Libraries were constructed by the immunoSEQ multiplex PCR assay. The table was pulled from immuneACCESS by TCRdb, which kept in-frame rearrangements only. Such tables lose some clones; where checked, under half of the loss comes from unresolved V genes, and the rest has no known cause. Within this sample are about 59,000 clones, with 80% to 95% of them counted one time only. The ten largest clones add up to 4.2% of the sample. As for this clone: No cognate antigen has been identified for it. Base qualities are not provided; no much larger clone lies one nucleotide away.

Spanning cysteine to phenylalanine, the CDR3 consists of 14 amino acids. The kept DNA is CDR3 alone, 42 bases in frame from the first base. The germline V gene supplies CDR1 SGDLS and CDR2 YYNGEE. V gives up 0 bases and J gives up 0 bases, and the segment between their germline ends measures 7 bases. The sample comprised PBMCs. The TCR comes from a human donor in good health. Some clones in this sample may be carry-over from other donors' samples. The chain is assembled from TRBV9 and TRBJ2-7; TRBD1 is possibly the D segment (5 matching bases). The CDR3 protein: CASSVDQGSYEQYF. The DNA reads as follows: TGTGCCAGCAGCGTAGACCAGGGCTCCTACGAGCAGTACTTC.